This T cell receptor beta chain emerged from a study of blood T cell repertoires in COVID-19. Whole-study context: T cells, B-cell-depleted T cells, or PBMCs supplied cDNA or gDNA.

From germline, CDR1 is MNHEY and CDR2 SMNVEV (reference sequence). The length of the CDR3 is 18 residues. V dropped 7 bases and J dropped 1 base, with 25 bases sitting between them. Generated by immunoSEQ multiplex PCR, the TCRdb table keeps only in-frame clones and is missing some. The sample gives some 100,000 clones, roughly 91% of which show up once; approximately 4.8% is in the top ten. Sequencing was done on a sample of peripheral blood. The chain combines TRBV27 with TRBJ2-5; D is undetermined. The receptor was isolated from a woman of 80 years or more with active COVID-19. The CDR3 DNA is TGTGCCAGCACCCCCAGACCCATAGCTCCCCTTGCCCAAGAGACCCAGTACTTC. It codes for CASTPRPIAPLAQETQYF.